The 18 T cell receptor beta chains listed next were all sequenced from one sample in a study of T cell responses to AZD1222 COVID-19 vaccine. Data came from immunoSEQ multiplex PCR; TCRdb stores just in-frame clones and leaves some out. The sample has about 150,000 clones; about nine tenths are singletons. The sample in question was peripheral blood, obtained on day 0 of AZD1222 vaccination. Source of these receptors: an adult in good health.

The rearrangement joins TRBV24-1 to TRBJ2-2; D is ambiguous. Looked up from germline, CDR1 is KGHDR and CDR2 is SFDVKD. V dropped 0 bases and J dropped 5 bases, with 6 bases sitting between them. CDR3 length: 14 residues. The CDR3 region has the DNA TGTGCCACCAGTGATTTGGTCAGAACCGGGGAGCTGTTTTTT. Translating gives CATSDLVRTGELFF.

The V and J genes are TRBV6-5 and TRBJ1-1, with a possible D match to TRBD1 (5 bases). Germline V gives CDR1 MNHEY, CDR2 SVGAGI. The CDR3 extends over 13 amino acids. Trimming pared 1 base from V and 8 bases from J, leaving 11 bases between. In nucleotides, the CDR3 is TGTGCCAGCAGTTACTTGGGGGAGAGAGAAGCTTTCTTT. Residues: CASSYLGEREAFF.

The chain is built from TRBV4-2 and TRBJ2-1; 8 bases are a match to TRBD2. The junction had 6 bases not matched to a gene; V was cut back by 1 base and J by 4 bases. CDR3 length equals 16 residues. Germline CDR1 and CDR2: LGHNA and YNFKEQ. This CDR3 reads CASSQGFSGMYNEQFF. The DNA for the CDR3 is TGTGCCAGCAGCCAAGGATTTAGCGGGATGTACAATGAGCAGTTCTTC.

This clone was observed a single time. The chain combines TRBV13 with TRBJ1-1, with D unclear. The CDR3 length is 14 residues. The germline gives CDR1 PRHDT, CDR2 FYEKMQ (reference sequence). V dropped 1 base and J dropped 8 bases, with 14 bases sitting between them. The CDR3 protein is CASSLVANSREAFF. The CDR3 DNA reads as TGTGCCAGCAGCTTAGTAGCGAACAGCCGGGAAGCTTTCTTT.

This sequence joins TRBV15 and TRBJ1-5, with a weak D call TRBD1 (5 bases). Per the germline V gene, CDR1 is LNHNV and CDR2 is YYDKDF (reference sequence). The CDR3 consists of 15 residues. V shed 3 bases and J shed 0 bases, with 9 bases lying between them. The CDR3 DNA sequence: TGTGCCACCAGCAGTGGGGCACATAGCAATCAGCCCCAGCATTTT. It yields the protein CATSSGAHSNQPQHF.

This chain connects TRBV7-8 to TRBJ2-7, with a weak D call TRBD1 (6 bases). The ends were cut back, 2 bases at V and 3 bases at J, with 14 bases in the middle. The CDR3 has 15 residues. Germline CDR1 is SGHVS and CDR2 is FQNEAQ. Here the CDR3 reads CASSLNFRGGYEQYF. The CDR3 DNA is TGTGCCAGCAGCTTAAATTTCAGGGGCGGCTACGAGCAGTACTTC.

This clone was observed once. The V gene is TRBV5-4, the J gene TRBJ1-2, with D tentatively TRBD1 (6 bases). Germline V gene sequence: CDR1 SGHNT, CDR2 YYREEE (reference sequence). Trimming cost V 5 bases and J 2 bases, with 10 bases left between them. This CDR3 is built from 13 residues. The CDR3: CASSRDKNYGYTF. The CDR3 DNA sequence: TGTGCCAGCAGTCGGGACAAAAACTATGGCTACACCTTC.

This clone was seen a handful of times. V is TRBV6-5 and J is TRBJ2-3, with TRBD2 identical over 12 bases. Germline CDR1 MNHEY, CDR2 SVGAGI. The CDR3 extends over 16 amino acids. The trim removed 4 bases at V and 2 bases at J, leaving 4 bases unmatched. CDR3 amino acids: CASSFGTSGPTDTQYF. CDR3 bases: TGTGCCAGCAGTTTCGGGACTAGCGGGCCCACAGATACGCAGTATTTT.

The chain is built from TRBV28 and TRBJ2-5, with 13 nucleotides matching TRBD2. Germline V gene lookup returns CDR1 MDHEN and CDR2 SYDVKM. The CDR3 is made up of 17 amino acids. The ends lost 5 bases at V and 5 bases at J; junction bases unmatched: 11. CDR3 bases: TGTGCCAGCAGTCTACCGGGACTAGCGGGAATCGGGGAGACCCAGTACTTC. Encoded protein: CASSLPGLAGIGETQYF.

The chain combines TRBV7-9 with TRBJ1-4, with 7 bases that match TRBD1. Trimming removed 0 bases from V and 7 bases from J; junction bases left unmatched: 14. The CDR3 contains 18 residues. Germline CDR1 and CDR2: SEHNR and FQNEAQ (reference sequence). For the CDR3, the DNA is TGTGCCAGCAGCTTAGCCCGACAGGGAGTGGGGGAAATTGAAAAACTGTTTTTT. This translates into CASSLARQGVGEIEKLFF.

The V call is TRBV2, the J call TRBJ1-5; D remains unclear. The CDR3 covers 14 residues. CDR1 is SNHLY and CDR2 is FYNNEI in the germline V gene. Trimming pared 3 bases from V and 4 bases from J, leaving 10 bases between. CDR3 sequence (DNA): TGTGCCAGCAGTGAGCGCGGTCGAAATCAGCCCCAGCATTTT. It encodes CASSERGRNQPQHF.

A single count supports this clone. CDR3 sequence: CASTPLSAGAPYEQYF. The CDR3 DNA follows: TGTGCCAGCACTCCCTTAAGTGCAGGCGCACCCTACGAGCAGTACTTC. The chain combines TRBV11-2 with TRBJ2-7; D gene ambiguous. The CDR3 is 16 residues long. The ends were cut back, 7 bases at V and 2 bases at J, with 21 bases in the middle. CDR1 is SGHAT, CDR2 FQNNGV, per germline.

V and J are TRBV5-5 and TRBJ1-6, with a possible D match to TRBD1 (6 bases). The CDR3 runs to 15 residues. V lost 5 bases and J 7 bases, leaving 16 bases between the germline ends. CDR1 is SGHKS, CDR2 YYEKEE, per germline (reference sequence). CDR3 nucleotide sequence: TGTGCCAGCAGTTTAGGGACACCGTGGAATTCACCCCTCCACTTT. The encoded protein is CASSLGTPWNSPLHF.

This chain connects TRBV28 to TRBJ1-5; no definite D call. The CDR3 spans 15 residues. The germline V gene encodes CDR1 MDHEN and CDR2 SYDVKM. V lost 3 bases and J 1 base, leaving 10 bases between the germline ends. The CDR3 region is CASSFFVGSNQPQHF. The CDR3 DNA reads TGTGCCAGCAGTTTTTTTGTAGGGAGCAATCAGCCCCAGCATTTT.

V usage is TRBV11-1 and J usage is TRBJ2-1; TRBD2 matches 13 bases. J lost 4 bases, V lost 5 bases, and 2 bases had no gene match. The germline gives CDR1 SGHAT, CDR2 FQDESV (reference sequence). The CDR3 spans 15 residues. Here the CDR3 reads CASSTGLAGYNEQFF. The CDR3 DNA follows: TGTGCCAGCAGCACGGGACTAGCGGGATACAATGAGCAGTTCTTC. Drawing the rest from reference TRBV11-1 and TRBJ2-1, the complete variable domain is EAEVAQSPRYKITEKSQAVAFWCDPISGHATLYWYRQILGQGPELLVQFQDESVVDDSQLPKDRFSAERLKGVDSTLKIQPAELGDSAMYLCASSTGLAGYNEQFFGPGTRLTVL.

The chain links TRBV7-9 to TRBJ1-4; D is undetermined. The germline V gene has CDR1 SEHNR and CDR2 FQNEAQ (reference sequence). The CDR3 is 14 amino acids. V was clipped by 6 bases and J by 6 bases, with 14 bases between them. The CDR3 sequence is CASRPPGADEKLFF. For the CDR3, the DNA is TGTGCCAGCAGACCTCCGGGTGCAGATGAAAAACTGTTTTTT.

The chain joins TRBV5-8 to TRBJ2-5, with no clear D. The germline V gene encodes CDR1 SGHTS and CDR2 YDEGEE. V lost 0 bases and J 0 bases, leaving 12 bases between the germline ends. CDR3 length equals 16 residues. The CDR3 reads CASSLEFTLYQETQYF. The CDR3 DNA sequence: TGTGCCAGCAGCTTGGAATTTACTTTGTACCAAGAGACCCAGTACTTC.

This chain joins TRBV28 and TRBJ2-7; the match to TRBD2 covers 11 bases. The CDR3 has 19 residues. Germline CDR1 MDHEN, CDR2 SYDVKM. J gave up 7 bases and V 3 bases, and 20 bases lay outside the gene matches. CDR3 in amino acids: CASSLNRVASGRLLIEQYF. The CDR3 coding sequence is TGTGCCAGCAGTTTGAATCGAGTGGCTAGCGGGAGGCTCCTTATAGAGCAGTACTTC.